Following are 26 T cell receptor beta chains from one sample sequenced in a study of control samples from healthy donors and cancer patients. Produced via immunoSEQ multiplex PCR; TCRdb's table is partial and in-frame only. Of around 94,000 clones in the sample, roughly nine tenths were seen once. Sequenced: blood. These receptors came from a woman aged 45-65 years in good health.

In the case of this clone: The sample holds other DNA sequences that translate to the same CDR3. The chain is built from TRBV9 and TRBJ2-1; D might be TRBD1 (5 bases). The germline V gene encodes CDR1 SGDLS and CDR2 YYNGEE. Trimming cost V 1 base and J 5 bases, with 13 bases left between them. The CDR3 contains 15 residues. In DNA form, the CDR3 reads TGTGCCAGCAGCGTATCAGGGTGGGTGGACAATGAGCAGTTCTTC. The encoded protein is CASSVSGWVDNEQFF.

This clone turned up a few times. The chain is built from TRBV4-2 and TRBJ1-5; 10 bases line up with TRBD1. Trimming cost V 4 bases and J 1 base; bases outside gene matches: 13. Germline assignment: CDR1 LGHNA and CDR2 YNFKEQ. The CDR3 length is 19 residues. The CDR3 here is CASSPISLDRGRSNQPQHF. CDR3 in DNA: TGTGCCAGCAGCCCCATAAGCCTGGACAGGGGGAGAAGCAATCAGCCCCAGCATTTT.

The chain joins TRBV6-4 to TRBJ1-2; D uncertain. Germline V gene data show CDR1 as MRHNA and CDR2 as SNTAGT. The CDR3 runs 18 residues. Trimming took off 3 bases at V and 12 bases at J, with 32 bases between the two ends. The CDR3, as DNA: TGTGCCAGCAGTGAACGGTTTCAGCCATGTCGGCGGGCAACTAGCGACACCTTC. Its translation: CASSERFQPCRRATSDTF.

This sequence joins TRBV11-2 and TRBJ1-6; 7 bases are a match to TRBD1. Trimming removed 7 bases from V and 9 bases from J; junction bases left unmatched: 9. Germline values: CDR1 SGHAT, CDR2 FQNNGV. This CDR3 spans 14 amino acids. CDR3 amino acids: CASNRDRLGSPLHF. The CDR3 DNA reads as TGTGCCAGCAACCGGGACAGACTGGGTTCACCCCTCCACTTT.

The chain is built from TRBV15 and TRBJ2-3, with D possibly TRBD1 on 5 matching bases. Germline CDR1 LNHNV, CDR2 YYDKDF (reference sequence). V was shortened by 1 base and J by 2 bases, with 13 bases between the two germline ends. This CDR3 contains 16 residues. The CDR3 DNA is TGTGCCACCAGCAGAGCCCAGGGTCCCTCCACAGATACGCAGTATTTT. Protein: CATSRAQGPSTDTQYF. Using reference TRBV15 and TRBJ2-3 for the parts outside the CDR3, the full variable domain is DAMVIQNPRYQVTQFGKPVTLSCSQTLNHNVMYWYQQKSSQAPKLLFHYYDKDFNNEADTPDNFQSRRPNTSFCFLDIRSPGLGDTAMYLCATSRAQGPSTDTQYFGPGTRLTVL.

This chain connects TRBV7-2 to TRBJ1-3; D might be TRBD1 (6 bases). In germline, CDR1 is SGHTA, CDR2 FQGNSA. The ends were cut back, 1 base at V and 0 bases at J, with 7 bases in the middle. This CDR3 region has 15 residues. CDR3 in amino acids: CASSLDRVSGNTIYF. DNA for the CDR3: TGTGCCAGCAGCTTAGACAGGGTCTCTGGAAACACCATATATTTT.

V usage is TRBV7-8 and J usage is TRBJ1-1; the D is unclear. The CDR3 spans 16 residues. Germline CDR1 reads SGHVS; CDR2 reads FQNEAQ. The V end was cut by 4 bases, the J end by 4 bases, with 19 bases between. The CDR3 sequence is CASSSVWPSKGTEAFF. DNA for the CDR3: TGTGCCAGCAGCTCCGTGTGGCCCTCAAAGGGCACTGAAGCTTTCTTT.

This chain links TRBV2 with TRBJ1-2; D possibly corresponds to TRBD1 (5 bases). The V end lost 5 bases, the J end lost 6 bases, and 16 bases lay between the germline ends. Germline V gene sequence: CDR1 SNHLY, CDR2 FYNNEI. The length of the CDR3 is 14 residues. The CDR3 nucleotides read TGTGCCAGCAGTTGGTCCAGCAGGGTGGATGGCTACACCTTC. Residues: CASSWSSRVDGYTF.

V usage is TRBV29-1 and J usage is TRBJ1-1; possibly TRBD1 for D (5 bases). CDR3 length: 15 amino acids. Trimming cost V 0 bases and J 5 bases, with 16 bases left between them. CDR1 and CDR2 (germline): SQVTM, ANQGSEA. CDR3 coding DNA: TGCAGCGTTGAAGATCTCACCCCGGGGGGGACTGAAGCTTTCTTT. Translation gives CSVEDLTPGGTEAFF.

This clone was seen once. The chain recombines TRBV7-9 with TRBJ2-2, with D maybe TRBD1 (6 bases). Trimming left V 3 bases short and J 1 base short, with 9 bases between. CDR3 size: 15 residues. The germline gives CDR1 SEHNR, CDR2 FQNEAQ (reference sequence). CDR3 nucleotide sequence: TGTGCCAGCAGCTTCCAGGGGATGAACACCGGGGAGCTGTTTTTT. Translation gives CASSFQGMNTGELFF.

The rearrangement joins TRBV5-1 to TRBJ1-2, with D possibly TRBD1 on 6 matching bases. Trimming left V 0 bases short and J 3 bases short, with 9 bases between. This CDR3 has 14 residues. The germline V gene has CDR1 SGHRS and CDR2 YFSETQ. Here the CDR3 DNA reads TGCGCCAGCAGCTTGGGGGACAATGACTATGGCTACACCTTC. Translating gives CASSLGDNDYGYTF.

The chain has TRBV11-3 and TRBJ2-1; 7 positions match TRBD2. The J segment lost 5 bases and the V segment lost 5 bases, leaving 9 bases of the junction unmatched. Germline V gene data show CDR1 as SGHNT and CDR2 as YENEEA. There are 15 residues in the CDR3. The CDR3 region is CASSARDYRNNEQFF. CDR3 in DNA: TGTGCCAGCAGCGCCCGGGACTATAGAAACAATGAGCAGTTCTTC.

The chain couples TRBV6-5 to TRBJ2-7; D might be TRBD1 or TRBD2, each matching 5 bases. In germline, CDR1 is MNHEY, CDR2 SVGAGI. Trimming removed 8 bases at V and 2 bases at J, with 10 bases between. CDR3 length: 12 residues. CDR3 bases: TGTGCCAGCGCGAGGGGTACCTACGAGCAGTACTTC. This translates into CASARGTYEQYF.

The genes are TRBV2 and TRBJ1-1; D gene uncertain. The CDR3 extends over 14 amino acids. V lost 5 bases, J lost 1 base, and 11 bases lay in between. CDR1 SNHLY and CDR2 FYNNEI come from the germline V gene. For the CDR3, the DNA is TGTGCCAGCAGTCCTGGTATGCGGAACACTGAAGCTTTCTTT. Translated, it gives CASSPGMRNTEAFF.

This chain joins TRBV6-4 and TRBJ1-4; 7 bases align to TRBD1. Germline CDR1 is MRHNA and CDR2 is SNTAGT. Germline trimming cut 10 bases from V and 7 bases from J; bases unmatched to any gene: 15. The CDR3 spans 15 residues. The chain's CDR3 is CATPDLTGEGEKLFF. In nucleotides, the CDR3 is TGTGCCACCCCGGACCTTACAGGGGAAGGTGAAAAACTGTTTTTT.

The genes are TRBV27 and TRBJ2-1; 13 bases match TRBD2. V lost 6 bases, J lost 6 bases, and 5 bases stayed unmatched. The germline V gene encodes CDR1 MNHEY and CDR2 SMNVEV (reference sequence). The CDR3 extends over 15 amino acids. DNA of the CDR3: TGTGCCAGCAGCGCCGGGACTAGCGGGGTCAATGAGCAGTTCTTC. Translated, it gives CASSAGTSGVNEQFF.

The chain has TRBV7-8 and TRBJ1-2, with D perhaps TRBD1 (6 bases). The CDR3 spans 16 residues. Germline-derived CDR1 and CDR2 are SGHVS and FQNEAQ. With 1 base removed from V and 4 bases from J, the gap between germline ends came to 16 bases. CDR3 bases: TGTGCCAGCAGCTTAGTCGTTGGCGGGGGCTCCTATGGCTACACCTTC. Translated: CASSLVVGGGSYGYTF.

The V gene is TRBV27, the J gene TRBJ1-4; 7 positions agree with TRBD1. The J segment lost 0 bases and the V segment lost 9 bases, leaving 28 bases of the junction unmatched. This CDR3 has 22 amino acids. Germline V lookup: CDR1 MNHEY, CDR2 SMNVEV (reference sequence). The CDR3 DNA reads as TGTGCCAGGACTGAAATACAGACCGACAGGGTCGGAGGGTATGCAACTAATGAAAAACTGTTTTTT. Translating gives CARTEIQTDRVGGYATNEKLFF.

V usage is TRBV7-8 and J usage is TRBJ1-2; 8 positions match TRBD1. After removal of 4 bases from V and 2 bases from J, the junction contained 6 bases not matched to a gene. CDR1 is SGHVS and CDR2 is FQNEAQ in the germline V gene. The CDR3 extends over 15 amino acids. The CDR3 protein is CASSSSDRANYGYTF. The CDR3 DNA is TGTGCCAGCAGCTCCTCGGACAGGGCCAACTATGGCTACACCTTC.

This clone showed up just once. The chain joins TRBV18 to TRBJ1-4; possibly TRBD1 for D (5 bases). The CDR3 extends over 17 amino acids. The V gene lost 1 base and the J gene lost 5 bases, with 17 bases spanning the gap. Germline CDR1 reads KGHSH; CDR2 reads LQKENI. CDR3 residues: CASSPRRAQGLNEKLFF. The CDR3 coding sequence is TGTGCCAGCTCACCACGGCGGGCTCAGGGTTTAAATGAAAAACTGTTTTTT.

The chain carries TRBV5-1 and TRBJ2-7, with D unresolved. V dropped 6 bases and J dropped 4 bases, with 17 bases sitting between them. Looked up from germline, CDR1 is SGHRS and CDR2 is YFSETQ. The CDR3 is 14 residues long. The CDR3 loop reads CASTRDGGYYEQYF. For the CDR3, the DNA is TGCGCCAGCACCCGAGATGGTGGATATTACGAGCAGTACTTC. The variable domain in full, with the rest retrieved from reference TRBV5-1 and TRBJ2-7, is KAGVTQTPRYLIKTRGQQVTLSCSPISGHRSVSWYQQTPGQGLQFLFEYFSETQRNKGNFPGRFSGRQFSNSRSEMNVSTLELGDSALYLCASTRDGGYYEQYFGPGTRLTVT.

The chain carries TRBV18 and TRBJ1-5; TRBD1 is a possible D gene (5 bases). This CDR3 is built from 14 residues. V lost 3 bases and J 3 bases, leaving 9 bases between the germline ends. Germline CDR1 KGHSH, CDR2 LQKENI. The CDR3: CASSPGQNNQPQHF. Here the CDR3 DNA reads TGTGCCAGCTCACCGGGGCAGAACAATCAGCCCCAGCATTTT.

The V and J genes are TRBV7-2 and TRBJ2-2, with 8 positions matching TRBD2. Germline CDR1 reads SGHTA; CDR2 reads FQGNSA. CDR3 length: 17 amino acids. After removal of 5 bases from V and 4 bases from J, the junction contained 12 bases not matched to a gene. The CDR3 spells CASSLYPGGLGTGELFF. CDR3 in DNA: TGTGCCAGCAGCCTATACCCGGGGGGGCTAGGCACCGGGGAGCTGTTTTTT.

The J gene is TRBJ1-6, the V gene TRBV19; possibly TRBD1 for D (5 bases). The CDR3 is made up of 14 amino acids. The V and J ends lost 8 bases and 7 bases respectively, with 15 bases between them. CDR1 is LNHDA and CDR2 is SQIVND in the germline V gene (reference sequence). CDR3 protein: CASGRGSRNSPLHF. The CDR3 DNA reads TGTGCCAGTGGGCGGGGCTCCAGGAATTCACCCCTCCACTTT.

CDR3 protein: CASSLRQIGQGSGYTF. The CDR3 DNA reads as TGTGCCAGCAGTTTACGCCAGATCGGACAGGGATCGGGCTACACCTTC. The J gene is TRBJ1-2, the V gene TRBV28; 8 bases map to TRBD1. The CDR3 contains 16 residues. V was clipped by 2 bases and J by 8 bases; unmatched bases: 13. The germline V gene encodes CDR1 MDHEN and CDR2 SYDVKM.

The chain has TRBV25-1 and TRBJ2-5, with 10 bases matching TRBD1. The V gene end was trimmed by 1 base and the J gene end by 5 bases; junction bases not matched to a gene: 7. Germline loops: CDR1 MGHDK, CDR2 SYGVNS. The CDR3 has 16 residues. CDR3 sequence reads: CASSESGQGGRETQYF. The CDR3 region has the DNA TGTGCCAGCAGTGAATCCGGACAGGGGGGGCGGGAGACCCAGTACTTC.